The rows below give T cell receptor beta chains drawn from one sample of a study of blood T cell repertoires in COVID-19. Assay: immunoSEQ multiplex PCR; the TCRdb copy retains only in-frame clones and omits some. Of about 63,000 clones listed, 75% to 90% are singletons. The sequencing sample was made of peripheral blood. The receptor source for this set is a man between 60 and 70 years old with COVID-19, enrolled during active disease. Both conserved end residues are part of each CDR3. D genes are given only for firm matches. The size of a clone is reported for some rows only, either as once, few or many, or as a class for expanded clones.

d_gene,v_gene,j_gene,abundance,CDR3aa,CDR3nt
TRBD1,TRBV19,TRBJ1-5,.,CASSIADRMNQPQHF,TGTGCCAGTAGTATAGCGGACAGGATGAATCAGCCCCAGCATTTT
TRBD1,TRBV9,TRBJ1-6,.,CASSVGDRGSPLHF,TGTGCCAGCAGCGTAGGGGACAGGGGGTCACCCCTCCACTTT
.,TRBV5-5,TRBJ2-1,.,CASSTLPEGNEQFF,TGTGCCAGCAGCACGTTACCAGAGGGCAATGAGCAGTTCTTC
TRBD2,TRBV24-1,TRBJ2-3,.,CATSGRTDTQYF,TGTGCCACCAGCGGGAGGACCGATACGCAGTATTTT
.,TRBV5-1,TRBJ2-5,.,CASSSARRGETQYF,TGCGCCAGCAGCTCGGCACGAAGGGGGGAGACCCAGTACTTC
TRBD2,TRBV7-3,TRBJ2-1,.,CASSTTSGSSYNEQFF,TGTGCCAGCAGCACCACTAGCGGCAGCTCCTACAATGAGCAGTTCTTC
.,TRBV4-1,TRBJ2-7,.,CASSHQGLDYEQYF,TGCGCCAGCAGCCACCAGGGGCTGGACTACGAGCAGTACTTC
TRBD1,TRBV3-1/TRBV3-2,TRBJ2-5,.,CASSQDRGQGTQYF,TGTGCCAGCAGCCAAGACAGGGGGCAGGGGACCCAGTACTTC
TRBD2,TRBV5-6,TRBJ2-3,.,CASSPAAGGDTQYF,TGTGCCAGCAGCCCCGCTGCGGGGGGAGATACGCAGTATTTT
.,TRBV6-1,TRBJ2-3,few,CASSEGMGGEGTDTQYF,TGTGCCAGCAGTGAGGGTATGGGGGGAGAGGGCACAGATACGCAGTATTTT
TRBD2,TRBV4-1,TRBJ2-5,.,CASSYGAGTSGGRMLETQYF,TGCGCCAGCAGCTACGGCGCCGGGACTAGCGGGGGGCGGATGTTAGAGACCCAGTACTTC
.,TRBV11-2,TRBJ2-5,.,CASSLTGKKEETQYF,TGTGCCAGCAGCTTAACAGGGAAAAAGGAAGAGACCCAGTACTTC
TRBD1,TRBV5-4,TRBJ1-6,.,CASSGPGTGDNSPLHF,TGTGCCAGCAGCGGTCCCGGGACAGGAGATAATTCACCCCTCCACTTT
TRBD1,TRBV5-6,TRBJ1-2,.,CASSRNDRGRYGYTF,TGTGCCAGCAGCCGAAATGACAGGGGAAGATATGGCTACACCTTC
.,TRBV5-5,TRBJ1-2,.,CASSRAGRGYTF,TGTGCCAGCAGCCGCGCGGGGCGGGGCTACACCTTC
TRBD2,TRBV14,TRBJ2-3,.,CASRTSGQGTQYF,TGTGCCAGCCGGACTAGCGGGCAGGGGACGCAGTATTTT
TRBD2,TRBV11-3,TRBJ2-1,once,CASSRPGLAGDYEQFF,TGTGCCAGCAGCCGCCCTGGACTAGCGGGAGACTATGAGCAGTTCTTC
.,TRBV21-1,TRBJ1-5,once,CASSKKQGGNQPQHF,TGTGCCAGCAGCAAGAAACAGGGTGGCAATCAGCCCCAGCATTTT
.,TRBV5-1,TRBJ1-1,once,CASSLEGGGDTEAFF,TGCGCCAGCAGCTTGGAAGGTGGGGGGGACACTGAAGCTTTCTTT
TRBD2,TRBV19,TRBJ2-1,.,CASSRSSGGALVYNEQFF,TGTGCCAGTAGTAGATCTAGCGGGGGGGCCCTAGTCTACAATGAGCAGTTCTTC
TRBD1,TRBV4-2,TRBJ1-1,.,CASSQEITGGRSTEAFF,TGTGCCAGCAGCCAAGAAATCACAGGGGGCAGAAGCACTGAAGCTTTCTTT
TRBD2,TRBV15,TRBJ2-1,once,CATSGELAGGLSEQFF,TGTGCCACCAGCGGCGAACTAGCGGGGGGGCTAAGTGAGCAGTTCTTC
.,TRBV6-1,TRBJ2-5,.,CASSLRGEYGTQYF,TGTGCCAGCAGTCTCAGGGGGGAGTATGGGACCCAGTACTTC
.,TRBV5-4,TRBJ2-3,.,CASSYGTSATDTQYF,TGTGCCAGCAGTTATGGGACTTCCGCCACAGATACGCAGTATTTT
.,TRBV5-1,TRBJ2-3,.,CASSLASGPGMSTDTQYF,TGCGCCAGCAGCTTGGCCTCAGGGCCAGGAATGAGTACAGATACGCAGTATTTT
.,TRBV5-6,TRBJ2-5,.,CASSRRTERQETQYF,TGTGCCAGCAGTCGCCGGACAGAGCGGCAAGAGACCCAGTACTTC
.,TRBV6-5,TRBJ2-7,.,CASSLTRTQDEQYF,TGTGCCAGCAGTCTTACTCGGACACAAGACGAGCAGTACTTC
TRBD1,TRBV4-3,TRBJ1-1,.,CASSLDGQGRTEAFF,TGCGCCAGCAGCCTAGACGGACAGGGGAGGACTGAAGCTTTCTTT
.,TRBV30,TRBJ2-4,.,CAWSVGDIQYF,TGTGCCTGGAGTGTCGGGGACATTCAGTACTTC